This T cell receptor beta chain came from a study of blood T cell repertoires in COVID-19. On the study more broadly: There were acute and convalescent COVID-19 samples, and they came from the United States, Italy and Spain. Sample material is recorded as cDNA or gDNA derived from T cells, B-cell-depleted T cells, or PBMCs.

As processed by the authors: Researchers report that nucleated cell counts were estimated from reference gene primer amplification. Sequencing used immunoSEQ multiplex PCR; TCRdb keeps in-frame clones, though not all of them. V, J and clone size are taken as reported in that table, and D and trimming were inferred from the DNA itself. The repertoire holds over 150,000 clones, around 84% seen once, with around 1.7% in the top ten. Trimming took off 4 bases at V and 3 bases at J, with 7 bases between the two ends. The germline gives CDR1 MDHEN, CDR2 SYDVKM. This CDR3 region has 13 residues. The TCR comes from an older man with acute or convalescent COVID-19. The chain uses TRBV28 and TRBJ2-4; a possible D gene is TRBD2 (6 bases). Sequencing used peripheral blood. The CDR3 nucleotides read TGTGCCAGCAGTTCGGAGGGCAAAAACATTCAGTACTTC. It is translated as CASSSEGKNIQYF.